This T cell receptor (beta chain) was sequenced during a study of early T cells in non-severe SARS-CoV-2 infection. Attachment of unique molecular identifiers to individual cDNA molecules was performed. MiXCR, applied by TCRdb to the 5' RACE reads, yields one record per CDR3 protein. Here the sample spans 80,000 to 95,000 distinct CDR3 sequences, roughly 14% being singletons. Germline V gene lookup returns CDR1 SGHRS and CDR2 YFSETQ. Deletions cut 4 bases from V and 4 bases from J, with 20 bases between. The CDR3 extends over 16 amino acids. The sequence came from an adult who was a healthcare worker with PCR-confirmed SARS-CoV-2 infection or an uninfected control (not recorded which). Specimen: whole blood. The chain uses TRBV5-1 and TRBJ1-2; D is perhaps TRBD1 (6 bases). The CDR3 protein is CASSTGGGGAPYGYTF. The CDR3 bases are TGCGCCAGCAGCACCGGTGGAGGGGGGGCGCCCTATGGCTACACCTTC.